Detailed here is one T cell receptor beta chain. Antigen specificity is unknown. CDR1 is SGHTA and CDR2 is FQGNSA in the germline V gene. The CDR3 covers 16 residues. J gave up 4 bases and V 6 bases, and 9 bases lay outside the gene matches. The data stem from a study of T cell responses to AZD1222 COVID-19 vaccine. Study at large: Second-dose intervals of approximately 4 or approximately 12 weeks were pooled.

The assay was immunoSEQ multiplex PCR, and TCRdb's table has in-frame clones only and misses some. The repertoire holds roughly 110,000 clones, with around nine tenths as singletons. Study findings and constraints: It was only a handful of AZD1222 recipients who were seropositive at baseline.

The specimen was peripheral blood, collected on day 0 of AZD1222 vaccination. This chain links TRBV7-2 with TRBJ2-1, with 10 bases lining up with TRBD2. This TCR came from an adult in good health. The CDR3 reads CASSPTVAGGYNEQFF. Here the CDR3 DNA reads TGTGCCAGCAGTCCAACTGTAGCGGGGGGATACAATGAGCAGTTCTTC.